The sequence of this T cell receptor (beta chain) was determined in a study of blood T cell repertoires in COVID-19. Study at large: PBMCs, B-cell-depleted T cells, or T cells were the source of the cDNA or gDNA that made up the material.

The germline CDR1 and CDR2 sequences are MNHEY and SVGEGT. This CDR3 is built from 14 residues. V was cut by 3 bases and J by 3 bases, with 8 bases left in between. The repertoire was sequenced with immunoSEQ multiplex PCR; TCRdb's copy has only in-frame clones and lacks some. The sample has 310,000 or so clones; 87% are singletons. Sequenced input: peripheral blood. This receptor was obtained from a woman aged 50 to 65 who had recovered from COVID-19. The chain joins TRBV6-2 or TRBV6-3 to TRBJ2-2, with D perhaps matching TRBD1 (6 bases). The DNA for the CDR3 is TGTGCCAGCAGTTATCACAGGGACACCGGGGAGCTGTTTTTT. Its translation is CASSYHRDTGELFF.